These 31 T cell receptor beta chains came from one sample sequenced in a study of cytomegalovirus exposure and HLA in healthy donors. This PCR relied on a set of 60 Vbeta primers and 13 Jbeta primers. Generated by immunoSEQ multiplex PCR, the TCRdb table keeps only in-frame clones and is missing some. The repertoire consists of about 160,000 clones, with almost 80% occurring once and the leading ten covering roughly 1.2%. The material sequenced was PBMCs. The receptors originated from a woman aged 45 to 65 in good health and CMV-seronegative.

This chain joins TRBV19 and TRBJ2-5, with a tentative D call TRBD1 (5 bases). There are 14 residues in the CDR3. The germline V gene has CDR1 LNHDA and CDR2 SQIVND (reference sequence). V gave up 5 bases and J gave up 5 bases, with 15 bases separating them. The CDR3 region has the DNA TGTGCCAGTAGTCCGCAGAGCAGGGTCGAGACCCAGTACTTC. Translated, it gives CASSPQSRVETQYF.

The CDR3, as DNA: TGTGCCACCCGAGGGTCCGGGACTAGCGCTTACAATGAGCAGTTCTTC. Translating it yields CATRGSGTSAYNEQFF. The gene calls are TRBV15 and TRBJ2-1; 10 nucleotides agree with TRBD2. Germline CDR1 is LNHNV and CDR2 is YYDKDF (reference sequence). The CDR3 length is 16 residues. The trim removed 8 bases at V and 4 bases at J, leaving 11 bases unmatched. Combining the CDR3 with reference TRBV15 and TRBJ2-1 gives the whole variable domain DAMVIQNPRYQVTQFGKPVTLSCSQTLNHNVMYWYQQKSSQAPKLLFHYYDKDFNNEADTPDNFQSRRPNTSFCFLDIRSPGLGDTAMYLCATRGSGTSAYNEQFFGPGTRLTVL.

CDR3 loop: CASSLHPSGGYQETQYF. CDR3 bases: TGTGCCAGCAGTTTACACCCTAGCGGGGGTTACCAAGAGACCCAGTACTTC. This chain links TRBV27 with TRBJ2-5; 10 bases align to TRBD2. This CDR3 comprises 17 residues. The germline CDR1 and CDR2 sequences are MNHEY and SMNVEV (reference sequence). J gave up 0 bases and V 2 bases, and 6 bases lay outside the gene matches.

The V call is TRBV5-4, the J call TRBJ1-6; D is possibly TRBD1 (5 bases). CDR1 and CDR2 (germline): SGHNT, YYREEE (reference sequence). V was shortened by 3 bases and J by 8 bases, with 24 bases between the two germline ends. This CDR3 contains 18 residues. CDR3 sequence reads: CASSWGGLGRGGDSPLHF. CDR3 bases: TGTGCCAGCAGCTGGGGAGGGCTGGGCCGGGGAGGGGATTCACCCCTCCACTTT.

V is TRBV25-1 and J is TRBJ1-5; D not resolved. Trimming removed 5 bases at V and 3 bases at J, with 11 bases between. Germline CDR1 and CDR2: MGHDK and SYGVNS. This CDR3 is 14 amino acids long. In DNA, the CDR3 is TGTGCCAGCAGTCCTTTACTTGTCAATCAGCCCCAGCATTTT. This encodes CASSPLLVNQPQHF.

J is TRBJ2-7 and V is TRBV28; D unresolved. Germline V CDR1 and CDR2: MDHEN, SYDVKM. This CDR3 has 14 residues. Trimming left V 2 bases short and J 3 bases short, with 11 bases between. The CDR3 coding sequence is TGTGCCAGCAGTTTACTAGGCCCCAGCTACGAGCAGTACTTC. Translated: CASSLLGPSYEQYF.

This clone is a singleton in its sample. V is TRBV19 and J is TRBJ1-2; D may be TRBD1 (6 bases). Germline assignment: CDR1 LNHDA and CDR2 SQIVND (reference sequence). This CDR3 spans 14 amino acids. Trimming stripped 6 bases from V and 6 bases from J, with 17 bases between. The CDR3 spells CASSVPEQGHGYTF. In nucleotides, the CDR3 is TGTGCCAGTAGCGTTCCCGAACAGGGTCATGGCTACACCTTC.

The chain employs TRBV5-4 and TRBJ2-7; TRBD1 matches 8 bases. J gave up 2 bases and V 2 bases, and 6 bases lay outside the gene matches. Per the germline V gene, CDR1 is SGHNT and CDR2 is YYREEE (reference sequence). This CDR3 has 15 residues. CDR3 nucleotides: TGTGCCAGCAGCTTCTCCGGGACAGGAACCTACGAGCAGTACTTC. Translation: CASSFSGTGTYEQYF.

The gene calls are TRBV30 and TRBJ1-3, with D perhaps matching TRBD1 (6 bases). V was clipped by 5 bases and J by 3 bases, with 17 bases between them. The CDR3 contains 15 residues. Germline-derived CDR1 and CDR2 are GTSNPN and SVGIG (reference sequence). The CDR3: CAWGRNRVGGNTIYF. CDR3 nucleotides: TGTGCCTGGGGACGTAACAGGGTTGGTGGAAACACCATATATTTT.

V and J are TRBV6-4 and TRBJ2-3, with 12 nucleotides matching TRBD2. This CDR3 is built from 16 residues. Germline V gene lookup returns CDR1 MRHNA and CDR2 SNTAGT. The J segment lost 5 bases and the V segment lost 5 bases, leaving 8 bases of the junction unmatched. In nucleotides, the CDR3 is TGTGCCAGCAGTCCCTCGACTAGCGGGGGAGGAGATACGCAGTATTTT. It encodes CASSPSTSGGGDTQYF.

V is TRBV5-1 and J is TRBJ2-5; weak D call: TRBD1 (5 bases). The CDR3 has 14 residues. Germline CDR1 reads SGHRS; CDR2 reads YFSETQ. V was trimmed by 0 bases and J by 4 bases, leaving 10 bases between them. The CDR3 spells CASSLEGRAETQYF. CDR3 nucleotide sequence: TGCGCCAGCAGCTTGGAGGGCAGGGCAGAGACCCAGTACTTC.

This clone was observed a handful of times. The rearrangement links TRBV9 to TRBJ2-5; the D gene is possibly TRBD2 (5 bases). Trimming took off 4 bases at V and 2 bases at J, with 15 bases between the two ends. Germline V gene lookup returns CDR1 SGDLS and CDR2 YYNGEE. The CDR3 contains 15 residues. CDR3 in DNA: TGTGCCAGCAGCACAAGAGGGCATCCACAAGAGACCCAGTACTTC. Translation gives CASSTRGHPQETQYF.

The V and J genes are TRBV18 and TRBJ2-1; D may be TRBD1 (6 bases). The CDR3 consists of 14 residues. CDR1 and CDR2 (germline): KGHSH, LQKENI. Trimming stripped 4 bases from V and 8 bases from J, with 15 bases between. CDR3 nucleotides: TGTGCCAGCTCACAGAACAGGGATTACGATGAGCAGTTCTTC. As protein: CASSQNRDYDEQFF.

The chain joins TRBV20-1 to TRBJ1-1; tentative D call: TRBD1 (6 bases). This CDR3 has 10 residues. Germline V gene sequence: CDR1 DFQATT, CDR2 SNEGSKA (reference sequence). The CDR3 DNA is TGCAGCTTCCAGGGGACTGAAGCTTTCTTT. Amino acid sequence: CSFQGTEAFF.

Only a few counts were recorded for this clone. The chain is built from TRBV6-5 and TRBJ1-4; no definite D call. V was pared by 2 bases and J by 10 bases, with 14 bases between. The CDR3 contains 14 residues. The germline V gene has CDR1 MNHEY and CDR2 SVGAGI. Here the CDR3 DNA reads TGTGCCAGCAGTTACGACGAGGGTATAGGAAAACTGTTTTTT. This translates into CASSYDEGIGKLFF.

Only one count was recorded for this clone. CDR3 DNA: TGTGCCAGCAGCCAAGAAAGCAGGGGAAACTATGGCTACACCTTC. Translating gives CASSQESRGNYGYTF. J is TRBJ1-2 and V is TRBV4-2; D may be TRBD1 (6 bases). There are 15 residues in the CDR3. V was pared by 0 bases and J by 2 bases, with 10 bases between. Germline V gene lookup returns CDR1 LGHNA and CDR2 YNFKEQ.

The rearrangement uses TRBV19 and TRBJ2-7, with TRBD2 identical over 7 bases. V lost 7 bases, J lost 7 bases, and 10 bases stayed unmatched. The V gene's germline CDR1 is LNHDA and CDR2 SQIVND (reference sequence). The CDR3 has 13 amino acids. The CDR3 region is CASTPGTKGEQYF. In nucleotides, the CDR3 is TGTGCCAGTACCCCGGGGACTAAGGGAGAGCAGTACTTC.

The chain recombines TRBV6-5 with TRBJ2-7, with a weak D call TRBD1 (7 bases). Germline loops: CDR1 MNHEY, CDR2 SVGAGI. The CDR3 spans 14 residues. Trimming stripped 8 bases from V and 7 bases from J, with 21 bases between. The CDR3 loop reads CASAFRGEVREQYF. The CDR3 coding sequence is TGTGCCAGCGCATTCAGGGGGGAAGTGAGGGAGCAGTACTTC.

V usage is TRBV9 and J usage is TRBJ1-2; D perhaps matches TRBD1 (5 bases). This CDR3 is built from 15 residues. The V and J ends lost 6 bases and 0 bases respectively, with 15 bases between them. In germline, CDR1 is SGDLS, CDR2 YYNGEE. The CDR3 sequence is CASTLTDSTNYGYTF. For the CDR3, the DNA is TGTGCCAGCACCTTGACTGACAGCACTAACTATGGCTACACCTTC.

The rearrangement joins TRBV4-2 to TRBJ1-1, with D tentatively TRBD1 (6 bases). In germline, CDR1 is LGHNA, CDR2 YNFKEQ. Trimming shortened V by 1 base and J by 4 bases, and 13 bases separated the two germline ends. The CDR3 spans 15 residues. The CDR3 DNA reads as TGTGCCAGCAGCCAAGGCCGGCAGGGGACCACTGAAGCTTTCTTT. Translated: CASSQGRQGTTEAFF.

The V call is TRBV6-5, the J call TRBJ2-3, with 9 bases aligning to TRBD1. The J segment lost 4 bases and the V segment lost 4 bases, leaving 3 bases of the junction unmatched. Germline V CDR1 and CDR2: MNHEY, SVGAGI. There are 14 residues in the CDR3. CDR3 nucleotide sequence: TGTGCCAGCAGTTCGACAGGGGGGTCAGATACGCAGTATTTT. As protein: CASSSTGGSDTQYF.

This clone was observed once. This chain connects TRBV9 to TRBJ2-1, with TRBD2 matching 9 bases. This CDR3 contains 16 residues. Germline CDR1 is SGDLS and CDR2 is YYNGEE. J lost 9 bases, V lost 3 bases, and 13 bases had no gene match. The CDR3 nucleotides read TGTGCCAGCAGCGCAGCGCGGGGAGCGGGAGGAGTTGAGCAGTTCTTC. Its translation is CASSAARGAGGVEQFF. The full variable domain, rest sourced from reference TRBV9 and TRBJ2-1, is DSGVTQTPKHLITATGQRVTLRCSPRSGDLSVYWYQQSLDQGLQFLIQYYNGEERAKGNILERFSAQQFPDLHSELNLSSLELGDSALYFCASSAARGAGGVEQFFGPGTRLTVL.

The DNA for the CDR3 is TGTGCCAGTACCCCCCTAGGGGACAGGGATCCTGAAGCTTTCTTT. Its translation is CASTPLGDRDPEAFF. The J gene is TRBJ1-1, the V gene TRBV19, with 9 bases matching TRBD1. The CDR3 is 15 amino acids. V shed 7 bases, J shed 6 bases, and the junction held 12 bases outside the gene matches. Germline-derived CDR1 and CDR2 are LNHDA and SQIVND (reference sequence).

The chain carries TRBV5-4 and TRBJ2-7; 9 positions match TRBD1. V lost 1 base and J lost 4; bases outside the gene matches: 6. CDR3 length equals 15 residues. CDR1 is SGHNT, CDR2 YYREEE, per germline (reference sequence). The CDR3 loop reads CASSLLQGAMYEQYF. CDR3 nucleotides: TGTGCCAGCAGCTTGTTACAGGGGGCGATGTACGAGCAGTACTTC.

The V call is TRBV10-1, the J call TRBJ2-2, with 10 bases that match TRBD1. The CDR3 is 14 residues long. The V gene's germline CDR1 is WNHNN and CDR2 SYGVQD (reference sequence). The ends lost 4 bases at V and 5 bases at J; junction bases unmatched: 1. CDR3 sequence: CASSGTGGTGELFF. The CDR3, as DNA: TGCGCCAGCAGTGGGACAGGGGGGACCGGGGAGCTGTTTTTT.

V and J are TRBV11-3 and TRBJ2-1, with D tentatively TRBD2 (6 bases). Per the germline V gene, CDR1 is SGHNT and CDR2 is YENEEA. This CDR3 comprises 18 residues. V was pared by 3 bases and J by 0 bases, with 18 bases between. CDR3 DNA sequence: TGTGCCAGCAGCTTGGACCGTTGGGGGGAAAGCTCCTACAATGAGCAGTTCTTC. Its protein product is CASSLDRWGESSYNEQFF.

The chain employs TRBV18 and TRBJ2-1; D might be TRBD2 (5 bases). This CDR3 contains 15 residues. Germline V gene data show CDR1 as KGHSH and CDR2 as LQKENI. The V and J ends lost 6 bases and 5 bases respectively, with 17 bases between them. CDR3 in DNA: TGTGCCAGCTCCGAGCTTAGCGTACTTCACAATGAGCAGTTCTTC. The encoded protein is CASSELSVLHNEQFF. Full variable domain (rest looked up from reference TRBV18 and TRBJ2-1): NAGVMQNPRHLVRRRGQEARLRCSPMKGHSHVYWYRQLPEEGLKFMVYLQKENIIDESGMPKERFSAEFPKEGPSILRIQQVVRGDSAAYFCASSELSVLHNEQFFGPGTRLTVL.

The V call is TRBV7-2, the J call TRBJ1-1; D is perhaps TRBD1 (5 bases). CDR1 and CDR2 (germline): SGHTA, FQGNSA. This CDR3 is 14 amino acids long. The V and J ends lost 3 bases and 5 bases respectively, with 13 bases between them. Here the CDR3 reads CASSFTGGGTEAFF. The DNA for the CDR3 is TGTGCCAGCAGCTTCACTGGTGGGGGGACTGAAGCTTTCTTT.

Written as DNA, the CDR3 is TGTGCCAGCAGGCCAGGGAGGAATTACGAGCAGTACTTC. Translation: CASRPGRNYEQYF. V gene TRBV6-6 combines with J gene TRBJ2-7, with D possibly TRBD2 on 6 matching bases. Deletions cut 6 bases from V and 4 bases from J, with 13 bases between. The length of the CDR3 is 13 residues. The germline V gene has CDR1 MNHNY and CDR2 SVGAGI (reference sequence).

The genes are TRBV27 and TRBJ1-1, with a weak D call TRBD1 (6 bases). Per germline, CDR1 MNHEY and CDR2 SMNVEV (reference sequence). Trimming took 4 bases from V and 3 from J, leaving 18 bases between them. The CDR3 totals 16 residues. CDR3 in amino acids: CASSSTGYSSYTEAFF. The CDR3, as DNA: TGTGCCAGCAGTTCAACAGGGTACTCCTCGTACACTGAAGCTTTCTTT.

V usage is TRBV6-5 and J usage is TRBJ1-3; D is ambiguous. Germline V CDR1 and CDR2: MNHEY, SVGAGI. V was shortened by 0 bases and J by 8 bases, with 11 bases between the two germline ends. The length of the CDR3 is 14 residues. CDR3 DNA sequence: TGTGCCAGCAGTTACTCGCGCGGGCTGGACACCATATATTTT. Translation gives CASSYSRGLDTIYF.